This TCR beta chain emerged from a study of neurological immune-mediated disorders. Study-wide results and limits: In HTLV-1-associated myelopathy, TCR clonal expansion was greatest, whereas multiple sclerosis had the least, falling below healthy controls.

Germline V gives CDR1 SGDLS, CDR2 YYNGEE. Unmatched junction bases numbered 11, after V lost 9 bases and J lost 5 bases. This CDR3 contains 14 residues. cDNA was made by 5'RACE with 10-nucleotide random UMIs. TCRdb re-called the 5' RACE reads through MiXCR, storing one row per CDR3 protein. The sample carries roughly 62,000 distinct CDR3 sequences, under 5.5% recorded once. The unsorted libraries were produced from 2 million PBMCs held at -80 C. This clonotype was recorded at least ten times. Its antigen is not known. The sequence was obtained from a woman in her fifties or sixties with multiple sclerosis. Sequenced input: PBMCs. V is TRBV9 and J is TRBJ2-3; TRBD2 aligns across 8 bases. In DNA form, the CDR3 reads TGTGCCACCTCACCGGGGGGGTTTGGAGATACGCAGTATTTT. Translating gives CATSPGGFGDTQYF.